These T cell receptor beta chains were read from a single sample in a study of CD8 T cells in ankylosing spondylitis. In TCRdb, the 5' RACE reads were re-called with MiXCR into one record per CDR3 protein. The repertoire holds a few hundred thousand distinct CDR3 sequences, with around a tenth as singletons. Sequencing was performed on blood, either unsorted or a sorted T cell fraction (not recorded which). Source of these receptors: a male donor with ankylosing spondylitis or in good health (not recorded which). Each CDR3 is given without its conserved first and last residue. The order of the fields is V gene, J gene, CDR3 protein.

V: TRBV12-3/TRBV12-4
J: TRBJ2-7
CDR3: ASSPLRDRGLYEQY

V: TRBV7-9
J: TRBJ1-2
CDR3: ASSSEKTGGPGGYT

V: TRBV18
J: TRBJ2-7
CDR3: ASFMGLDRNYEQY

V: TRBV20-1
J: TRBJ1-1
CDR3: SAVRGPNTEAF

V: TRBV30
J: TRBJ1-1
CDR3: ACRQGGYTEAF

V: TRBV6-5
J: TRBJ2-1
CDR3: ASSSVAGGSYNEQF

V: TRBV12-3/TRBV12-4
J: TRBJ2-2
CDR3: ASSTTGTGELF

V: TRBV5-6
J: TRBJ2-3
CDR3: ASSLEVSRTDTQY

V: TRBV25-1
J: TRBJ2-3
CDR3: ASSESTGGPTDTQY

V: TRBV9
J: TRBJ2-5
CDR3: ASSVGHRETQY

V: TRBV10-1
J: TRBJ2-7
CDR3: ASSPGQASSSEQY

V: TRBV11-2
J: TRBJ1-1
CDR3: ASSLMQNTEAF

V: TRBV6-1
J: TRBJ1-4
CDR3: ASKNSETNEKLF

V: TRBV7-8
J: TRBJ2-1
CDR3: ASSKGTSHEQF

V: TRBV10-3
J: TRBJ2-7
CDR3: AISLNRDEQY

V: TRBV7-2
J: TRBJ1-5
CDR3: ASSMGQNQPQH

V: TRBV12-3/TRBV12-4
J: TRBJ2-2
CDR3: ASRQGWTGELF

V: TRBV24-1
J: TRBJ2-7
CDR3: ATSDGTYEQY

V: TRBV7-3
J: TRBJ1-1
CDR3: ASSSPPGGNTEAF

V: TRBV5-7
J: TRBJ1-5
CDR3: ARWDGGGQPQH

V: TRBV5-4
J: TRBJ1-5
CDR3: ASSPPDRDECNQPQH

V: TRBV5-6
J: TRBJ2-5
CDR3: ASSPVFQETQY

V: TRBV5-1
J: TRBJ2-1
CDR3: ASSSNLRPNNEQF

V: TRBV18
J: TRBJ2-1
CDR3: ASSPRKDRGHEQF

V: TRBV5-1
J: TRBJ2-7
CDR3: ASSYSGTGYEQY

V: TRBV13
J: TRBJ2-3
CDR3: ASSLERRIAGGLDTQY